These 15 T cell receptor beta chains were all obtained from the same sample, sequenced in a study of cytomegalovirus exposure and HLA in healthy donors. The PCR made use of 60 Vbeta and 13 Jbeta primers. Measured with immunoSEQ multiplex PCR; TCRdb has only the in-frame clones, and not every one. The table lists roughly 120,000 clones, under 85% of them singletons. Material: PBMCs. The receptors originated from a woman between 50 and 59 years old in good health and CMV-seropositive.

This clone was seen only a few times. The chain has TRBV7-2 and TRBJ2-5; perhaps TRBD2 as D (5 bases). Germline lookup yields CDR1 SGHTA and CDR2 FQGNSA. The length of the CDR3 is 14 residues. V was cut by 6 bases and J by 0 bases, with 11 bases left in between. The DNA of the CDR3 is TGTGCCAGCAGGTTAAGGCGGGACCAAGAGACCCAGTACTTC. As protein: CASRLRRDQETQYF.

This clone was picked up a small number of times. This chain links TRBV6-1 with TRBJ1-5, with D perhaps matching TRBD1 (5 bases). This CDR3 spans 14 amino acids. The ends were cut back, 4 bases at V and 7 bases at J, with 14 bases in the middle. Germline V gives CDR1 MNHNS, CDR2 SASEGT. The CDR3 nucleotides are TGTGCCAGCAGTGGGGACGGGGGATACCAGCCCCAGCATTTT. This codes for CASSGDGGYQPQHF.

This chain links TRBV11-3 with TRBJ2-1, with 7 bases lining up with TRBD2. Germline CDR1 is SGHNT and CDR2 is YENEEA. Germline trimming cut 2 bases from V and 10 bases from J; bases unmatched to any gene: 8. The CDR3 covers 14 residues. Written as DNA, the CDR3 is TGTGCCAGCAGCTTAACTAGCGACCTCAGCGAGCAGTTCTTC. Amino acids: CASSLTSDLSEQFF.

This clone was seen only a few times. V usage is TRBV5-6 and J usage is TRBJ1-5; D is perhaps TRBD1 (5 bases). Germline V gives CDR1 SGHDT, CDR2 YYEEEE. CDR3 size: 15 residues. The V end was cut by 0 bases, the J end by 7 bases, with 14 bases between. CDR3 sequence: CASSLGGQGPQPQHF. The CDR3 DNA reads TGTGCCAGCAGCTTGGGTGGGCAGGGCCCCCAGCCCCAGCATTTT.

V gene TRBV27 combines with J gene TRBJ1-2, with a possible D match to TRBD1 (5 bases). Germline assignment: CDR1 MNHEY and CDR2 SMNVEV (reference sequence). The length of the CDR3 is 15 residues. Trimming took off 2 bases at V and 4 bases at J, with 14 bases between the two ends. The CDR3 is CASSLGGGGTYGYTF. The CDR3 region has the DNA TGTGCCAGCAGTTTAGGCGGGGGGGGTACCTATGGCTACACCTTC.

The gene calls are TRBV27 and TRBJ1-1; the match to TRBD1 covers 9 bases. CDR1 MNHEY and CDR2 SMNVEV come from the germline V gene (reference sequence). With 2 bases clipped from V and 8 bases from J, the junction kept 6 bases outside the gene matches. This CDR3 region has 14 residues. CDR3 coding DNA: TGTGCCAGCAGTTTACGTAGACAGGGGGTCGAAGCTTTCTTT. It is translated as CASSLRRQGVEAFF.

The chain links TRBV7-6 to TRBJ2-7; D not certain. V shed 5 bases and J shed 5 bases, with 22 bases lying between them. Germline V gives CDR1 SGHVS, CDR2 FNYEAQ. The CDR3 sequence is 16 residues long. The CDR3 sequence is CASSTRGGQPGDEQYF. The CDR3, as DNA: TGTGCCAGCAGCACACGCGGCGGCCAGCCCGGTGACGAGCAGTACTTC. Drawing the rest from reference TRBV7-6 and TRBJ2-7, the complete variable domain is GAGVSQSPRYKVTKRGQDVALRCDPISGHVSLYWYRQALGQGPEFLTYFNYEAQQDKSGLPNDRFSAERPEGSISTLTIQRTEQRDSAMYRCASSTRGGQPGDEQYFGPGTRLTVT.

This chain connects TRBV19 to TRBJ2-2; 10 bases are a match to TRBD1. V shed 5 bases and J 7 bases; nucleotides not matched to a gene: 10. The CDR3 has 16 amino acids. Looked up from germline, CDR1 is LNHDA and CDR2 is SQIVND (reference sequence). CDR3 in DNA: TGTGCCAGTAGTCCCGGGACAGGGGTTAGTCACGGGGAGCTGTTTTTT. Protein: CASSPGTGVSHGELFF. Drawing the rest from reference TRBV19 and TRBJ2-2, the complete variable domain is DGGITQSPKYLFRKEGQNVTLSCEQNLNHDAMYWYRQDPGQGLRLIYYSQIVNDFQKGDIAEGYSVSREKKESFPLTVTSAQKNPTAFYLCASSPGTGVSHGELFFGEGSRLTVL.

The chain employs TRBV18 and TRBJ2-4; D ambiguous. This CDR3 is 15 amino acids long. Deletions cut 0 bases from V and 6 bases from J, with 12 bases between. Germline loops: CDR1 KGHSH, CDR2 LQKENI. The CDR3 DNA is TGTGCCAGCTCACCACCGGCACAGATCCGAAACATTCAGTACTTC. This translates into CASSPPAQIRNIQYF.

The chain combines TRBV10-1 with TRBJ2-3; 8 bases fit TRBD1. The CDR3 is 13 amino acids. Trimming at V came to 8 bases and at J to 2 bases, leaving 3 bases not matched to a gene. The germline V gene encodes CDR1 WNHNN and CDR2 SYGVQD (reference sequence). CDR3 sequence reads: CASAGGYTDTQYF. The CDR3 coding sequence is TGCGCCAGCGCAGGGGGCTACACAGATACGCAGTATTTT.

The genes are TRBV5-1 and TRBJ1-6; D gene ambiguous. Germline assignment: CDR1 SGHRS and CDR2 YFSETQ. V was trimmed by 1 base and J by 6 bases, leaving 14 bases between them. CDR3 length: 16 amino acids. The chain's CDR3 is CASSLSGRTSNSPLHF. The CDR3 coding sequence is TGCGCCAGCAGCTTGTCCGGCAGAACTAGTAATTCACCCCTCCACTTT.

V and J are TRBV19 and TRBJ2-5, with D tentatively TRBD2 (7 bases). The end of the DNA is better explained by TRBJ2-7, so the J call may be wrong. CDR1 and CDR2 from the germline V gene are LNHDA and SQIVND (reference sequence). This CDR3 has 14 amino acids. The CDR3 region has the DNA TGTGCCAGTAGTATGGGGGGGCACTCCTACGAGCAGTACTTC. Encoded protein: CASSMGGHSYEQYF.

The rearrangement links TRBV19 to TRBJ1-2; 7 bases align to TRBD1. The germline CDR1 and CDR2 sequences are LNHDA and SQIVND (reference sequence). The CDR3 runs to 15 residues. The junction had 10 bases not matched to a gene; V was cut back by 5 bases and J by 4 bases. The CDR3 bases are TGTGCCAGTAGTCGACAGGGCGCGGAAAGCTATGGCTACACCTTC. This sequence encodes CASSRQGAESYGYTF.

CDR3 amino acids: CASSLQGNTEAFF. CDR3 sequence (DNA): TGTGCCAGTAGTCTACAGGGGAACACTGAAGCTTTCTTT. This chain connects TRBV19 to TRBJ1-1; TRBD1 is a possible D gene (6 bases). CDR3 length equals 13 residues. Germline V gives CDR1 LNHDA, CDR2 SQIVND (reference sequence). Between the trimmed V and J ends, which lost 5 bases and 1 base, there was a span of 8 bases.

The V call is TRBV9, the J call TRBJ2-5, with 7 bases matching TRBD1. Germline V gives CDR1 SGDLS, CDR2 YYNGEE. This CDR3 spans 14 amino acids. Trimming took 4 bases from V and 9 from J; bases not matched to a gene: 12. In DNA, the CDR3 is TGTGCCAGCAGCCCCCAACAGGGGTTAGTGGCCCAGTACTTC. It codes for CASSPQQGLVAQYF.